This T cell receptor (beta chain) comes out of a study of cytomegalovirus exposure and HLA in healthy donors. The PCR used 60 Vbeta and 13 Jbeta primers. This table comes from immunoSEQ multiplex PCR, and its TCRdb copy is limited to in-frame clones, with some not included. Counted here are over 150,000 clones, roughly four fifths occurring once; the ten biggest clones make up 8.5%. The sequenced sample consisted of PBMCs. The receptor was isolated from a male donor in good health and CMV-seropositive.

The CDR3 nucleotides read TGTGCCAGCAGCTTATGGGGGGGGGCCTACGAGCAGTACTTC. Its translation is CASSLWGGAYEQYF. The V call is TRBV7-9, the J call TRBJ2-7; 7 nucleotides match TRBD2. Germline CDR1 and CDR2: SEHNR and FQNEAQ (reference sequence). V shed 2 bases and J 2 bases; nucleotides not matched to a gene: 3. The CDR3 is 14 amino acids.